These 7 T cell receptor beta chains came from one sample sequenced in a study of cytomegalovirus exposure and HLA in healthy donors. Libraries were prepared by immunoSEQ multiplex PCR; TCRdb keeps only in-frame clonotypes and omits some of them. Of about 73,000 clones in the sample, about 95% were seen once. The sequencing sample was made of PBMCs. These receptors all come from a man younger than 30 in good health and CMV-seronegative.

This clone was seen once. The V gene is TRBV15, the J gene TRBJ1-4, with D maybe TRBD1 (5 bases). Germline V CDR1 and CDR2: LNHNV, YYDKDF (reference sequence). V lost 0 bases and J lost 3, with 17 bases in between. The CDR3 loop spans 18 amino acids. The CDR3 here is CATSRDTAGMLANEKLFF. The DNA for the CDR3 is TGTGCCACCAGCAGAGATACGGCAGGGATGCTTGCTAATGAAAAACTGTTTTTT.

V usage is TRBV30 and J usage is TRBJ2-5; the match to TRBD2 covers 10 bases. The CDR3 sequence is 15 residues long. Germline CDR1 reads GTSNPN; CDR2 reads SVGIG (reference sequence). Trimming at V came to 2 bases and at J to 5 bases, leaving 8 bases not matched to a gene. The CDR3 DNA reads as TGTGCCTGGAGTTTAAGCGGGGGGGCCTTTGAGACCCAGTACTTC. Protein product: CAWSLSGGAFETQYF.

This CDR3 is CATYFQGQLNSPLHF. The CDR3 nucleotides are TGTGCCACCTACTTCCAGGGACAGCTTAATTCACCCCTCCACTTT. V and J are TRBV5-4 and TRBJ1-6; TRBD1 matches 7 bases. CDR1 and CDR2 from the germline V gene are SGHNT and YYREEE (reference sequence). Trimming took 9 bases from V and 6 from J; bases not matched to a gene: 12. The CDR3 consists of 15 residues. Supplemented by reference TRBV5-4 and TRBJ1-6, the full variable domain reads ETGVTQSPTHLIKTRGQQVTLRCSSQSGHNTVSWYQQALGQGPQFIFQYYREEENGRGNFPPRFSGLQFPNYSSELNVNALELDDSALYLCATYFQGQLNSPLHFGNGTRLTVT.

This rearrangement joins TRBV7-2 to TRBJ2-5; possible D gene TRBD2, 6 bases. This CDR3 is 17 amino acids long. V lost 0 bases and J 2 bases, leaving 16 bases between the germline ends. Per germline, CDR1 SGHTA and CDR2 FQGNSA. The CDR3 region has the DNA TGTGCCAGCAGCTTAGCACGCGGGGCTTATGGGCAAGAGACCCAGTACTTC. Encoded protein: CASSLARGAYGQETQYF.

The CDR3 region is CASSSPGRGTNEKLFF. The DNA of the CDR3 is TGTGCCAGCAGCTCCCCGGGCCGAGGGACTAATGAAAAACTGTTTTTT. The genes are TRBV7-9 and TRBJ1-4; D uncertain. CDR1 and CDR2 from the germline V gene are SEHNR and FQNEAQ (reference sequence). This CDR3 contains 16 residues. Trimming pared 4 bases from V and 2 bases from J, leaving 14 bases between. The variable domain in full, with the rest retrieved from reference TRBV7-9 and TRBJ1-4, is DTGVSQNPRHKITKRGQNVTFRCDPISEHNRLYWYRQTLGQGPEFLTYFQNEAQLEKSRLLSDRFSAERPKGSFSTLEIQRTEQGDSAMYLCASSSPGRGTNEKLFFGSGTQLSVL.

The chain recombines TRBV7-2 with TRBJ1-5; perhaps TRBD1 as D (6 bases). The CDR3 spans 14 residues. The germline gives CDR1 SGHTA, CDR2 FQGNSA. V was trimmed by 4 bases and J by 6 bases, leaving 13 bases between them. The CDR3 bases are TGTGCCAGCAGCTACCTCACAGGGACTCAGCCCCAGCATTTT. Its protein product is CASSYLTGTQPQHF.

This clone was observed once. This chain connects TRBV7-2 to TRBJ2-5; weak D call: TRBD1 (6 bases). The CDR3 is 13 amino acids. Germline loops: CDR1 SGHTA, CDR2 FQGNSA. V was clipped by 5 bases and J by 4 bases, with 11 bases between them. CDR3 amino acids: CASSTGSRETQYF. CDR3 bases: TGTGCCAGCAGCACAGGGTCAAGAGAGACCCAGTACTTC.